This T cell receptor beta chain was found in a study of cytomegalovirus exposure and HLA in healthy donors. Study observations and caveats: As a later analysis showed, a missense DCLRE1C variant was linked to trimming of TCR beta V- and J-genes. There were reportedly fewer N-insertions in an Asian-associated ancestry cluster than the roughly 700-donor mean, in a later analysis.

From germline, CDR1 is MNHNS and CDR2 SASEGT. Trimming took off 8 bases at V and 3 bases at J, with 14 bases between the two ends. The CDR3 loop spans 15 amino acids. Donors in the study were healthy people who gave bone marrow. The primer mix had 60 Vbeta and 13 Jbeta primers. The table came from immunoSEQ multiplex PCR; TCRdb's copy has only in-frame clones and leaves some out. The sample consists of around 80,000 clones, 9.5% to 13% of them appearing once. Concerning this clone itself: Its target is unknown.

The chain joins TRBV6-1 to TRBJ2-6; D might be TRBD2 (5 bases). The sequencing input was PBMCs. The receptor was isolated from a man aged 55 to 70 in good health and CMV-seropositive. The CDR3 DNA reads TGTGCCAGCTCGGACTCAACGCATGGGGCCAACGTCCTGACTTTC. Its protein is CASSDSTHGANVLTF.